This TCR beta chain was documented in a study of shared clonotypes between healthy human individuals. Here immunoSEQ multiplex PCR was the method, and the copy in TCRdb shows in-frame clones only, minus some. The sample lists just over 2,000,000 clones, roughly 95% occurring once. V was trimmed by 5 bases and J by 1 base, leaving 6 bases between them. Germline CDR1 SEHNR, CDR2 FQNEAQ (reference sequence). This CDR3 has 13 amino acids. Terminally differentiated effector memory CD45RA+ cells were left out of the naive CD8 fraction, which was CD45RO-negative and positively selected for CCR7. This chain joins TRBV7-9 and TRBJ1-3; no clear D gene. Source material: naive CD8+ T cells sorted from blood. This receptor was identified in a man aged 18 to 30 in good health. CDR3 nucleotide sequence: TGTGCCAGCAGCCGAGGGTCTGGAAACACCATATATTTT. This codes for CASSRGSGNTIYF.